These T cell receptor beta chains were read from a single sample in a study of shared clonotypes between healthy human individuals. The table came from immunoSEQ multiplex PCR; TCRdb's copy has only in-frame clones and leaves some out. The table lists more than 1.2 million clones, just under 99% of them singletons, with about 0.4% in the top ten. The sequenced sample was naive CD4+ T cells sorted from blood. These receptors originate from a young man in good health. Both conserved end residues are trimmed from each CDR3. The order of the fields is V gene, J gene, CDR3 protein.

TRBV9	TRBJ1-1	ASSARGDRPNTEAF
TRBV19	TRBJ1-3	ASRRASGNTIY
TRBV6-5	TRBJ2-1	ASRLGTSGYNEQF
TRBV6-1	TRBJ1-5	ASTKDSSYQPQH
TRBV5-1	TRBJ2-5	ASSISGIQETQY
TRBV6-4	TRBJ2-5	ASSDLGGGTEETQY
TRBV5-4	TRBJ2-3	ASSLETTGADTQY
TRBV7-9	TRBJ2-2	ASSSFSGQGNTGELF
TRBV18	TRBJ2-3	ASSPGPSTDTQY
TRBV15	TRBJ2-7	ATSPPRTERFYEQY
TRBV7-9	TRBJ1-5	ASGQGAQPQH
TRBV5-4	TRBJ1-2	ASSLGGQGNNGYT
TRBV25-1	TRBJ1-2	ASSELGQNYGYT
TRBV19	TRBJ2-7	ASSASSGRSYEQY
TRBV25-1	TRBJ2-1	ASSEWGSGSEAYNEQF
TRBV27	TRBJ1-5	ASSPSLAGRFNQPQH
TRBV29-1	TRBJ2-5	SVGTNQETQY
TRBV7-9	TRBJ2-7	ASSHEDRFPPYEQY
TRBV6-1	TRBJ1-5	ASSSILGRQPQH
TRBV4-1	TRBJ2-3	ASSQGTSTDTQY
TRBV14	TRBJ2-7	ASSLEWGGSYEQY
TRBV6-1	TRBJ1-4	ASSEGGAGNEKLF
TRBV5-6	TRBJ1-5	ASSLGPRGTQPQH
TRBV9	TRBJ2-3	ASSVDIISTDTQY
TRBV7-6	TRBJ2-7	ASSLAGGGLPSLSYEQY
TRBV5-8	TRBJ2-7	ASRPTGRPNEQY
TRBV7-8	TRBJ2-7	ASSGPFNLGGEQY
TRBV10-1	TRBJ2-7	ASSPGQGPYEQY
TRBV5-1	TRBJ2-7	ASSPGVSQRASYEQY
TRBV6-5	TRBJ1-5	ATTTGQLSNQPQH
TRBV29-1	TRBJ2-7	SVEEHNSYEQY
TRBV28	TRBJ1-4	ASSSDREANEKLF
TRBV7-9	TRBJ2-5	ASSLISWDSQETQY
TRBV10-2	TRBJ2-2	ASSDSRTAGNTGELF
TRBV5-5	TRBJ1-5	ASSLEAGYNQPQH
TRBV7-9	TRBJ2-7	ASSAGTAVPGYEQY
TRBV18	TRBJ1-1	ASSLTGRIGNTEAF
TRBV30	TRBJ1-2	AWSVRATNYGYT
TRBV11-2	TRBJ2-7	ASRFRSVGYEQY
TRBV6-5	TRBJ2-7	ASSSGTGVYEQY
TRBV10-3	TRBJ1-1	AISERGETEAF
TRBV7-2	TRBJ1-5	ASSFRNQPQH